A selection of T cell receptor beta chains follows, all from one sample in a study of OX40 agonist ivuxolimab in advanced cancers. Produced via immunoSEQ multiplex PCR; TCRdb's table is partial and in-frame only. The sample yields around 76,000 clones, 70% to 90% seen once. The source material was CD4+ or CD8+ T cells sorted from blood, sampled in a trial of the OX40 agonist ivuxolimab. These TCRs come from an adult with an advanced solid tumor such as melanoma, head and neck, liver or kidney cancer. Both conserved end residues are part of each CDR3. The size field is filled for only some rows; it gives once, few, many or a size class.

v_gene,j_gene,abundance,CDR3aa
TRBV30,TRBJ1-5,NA,CAWSVQDYQPQHF
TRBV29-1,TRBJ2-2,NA,CSVASSPKGTGELFF
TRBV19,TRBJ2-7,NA,CASRDRPSSYEQYF
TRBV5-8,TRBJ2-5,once,CASSQWDFQETQYF
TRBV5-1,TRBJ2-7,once,CASSSGTAYEQYF
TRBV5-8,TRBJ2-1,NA,CASSPSALSYNEQFF
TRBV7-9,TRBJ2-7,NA,CASSATGTTYEQYF
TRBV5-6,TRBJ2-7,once,CASSSQVGGLGGQYF
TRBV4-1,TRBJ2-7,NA,CASSRIPGQTYEQYF
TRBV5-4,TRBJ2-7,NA,CASSKTGGHEQYF
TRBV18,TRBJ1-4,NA,CASSSAQGAATNEKLFF
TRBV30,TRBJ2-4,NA,CAWNTADRLAKNIQYF
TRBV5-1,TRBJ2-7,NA,CASSRDRTEQYF
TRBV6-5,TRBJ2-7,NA,CASSYSSGRAYEQYF
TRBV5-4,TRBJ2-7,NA,CASSRPTRSYEQYF
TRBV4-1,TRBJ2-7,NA,CASSPSSAGTYEQYF
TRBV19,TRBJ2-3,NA,CASSIVGRGYTDTQYF
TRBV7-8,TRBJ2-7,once,CASSLDRPGLSAEQYF
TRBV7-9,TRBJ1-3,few,CASSSTGVIAGNTIYF
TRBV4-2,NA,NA,CASSPHGDGYEQYF
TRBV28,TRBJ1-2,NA,CASSESRGINYGYTF
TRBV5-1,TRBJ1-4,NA,CASSLSGAEEKLFF
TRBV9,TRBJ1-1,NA,CASSVGAGEAFF
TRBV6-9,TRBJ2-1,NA,CASTANRDSSYNEQFF
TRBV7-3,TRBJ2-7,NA,CASSPIGGGSYEQYF
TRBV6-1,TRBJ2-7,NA,CASSTGPSSYEQYF
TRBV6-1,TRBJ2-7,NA,CASKQGYEQYF
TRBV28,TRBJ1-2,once,CASSFFGASRGYTF
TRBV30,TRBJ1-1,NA,CAWTILRSYPEAFF
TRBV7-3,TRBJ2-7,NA,CASSKNHQGSYEQYF
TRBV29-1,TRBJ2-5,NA,CSVGGGQVGETQYF
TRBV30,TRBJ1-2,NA,CAWSQHITPFNYGYTF
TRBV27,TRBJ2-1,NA,CASTDSNNEQFF
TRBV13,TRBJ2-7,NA,CASSLFGQGAAEQYF
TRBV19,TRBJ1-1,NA,CASSINRTDRGFTEAFF
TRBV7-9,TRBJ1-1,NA,CASSGGEGQRRREAFF
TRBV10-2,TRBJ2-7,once,CASSERGTASPSYEQYF
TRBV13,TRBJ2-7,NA,CASSFQGLSYEQYF
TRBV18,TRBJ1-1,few,CASSRGQGDTEAFF
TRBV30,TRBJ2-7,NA,CASTSGRAGYEQYF
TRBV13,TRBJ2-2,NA,CASSSDRNTGELFF
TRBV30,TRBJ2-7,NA,CAWLSPAAYEQYF
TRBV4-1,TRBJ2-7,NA,CASSVAGLAGGSALDEQYF
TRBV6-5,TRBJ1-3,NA,CASREQGAGNTIYF
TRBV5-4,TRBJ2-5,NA,CASSTYIGQGAVTQYF
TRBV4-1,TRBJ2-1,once,CASSQAGTSGKIEQFF
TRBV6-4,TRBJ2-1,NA,CASSDEWGAESYNEQFF
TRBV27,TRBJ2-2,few,CASSRSHGELFF
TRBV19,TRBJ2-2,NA,CASSIAGAIANTGELFF
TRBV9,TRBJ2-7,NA,CASSQGGSHYEQYF
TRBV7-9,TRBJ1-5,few,CASSPREDQPQHF
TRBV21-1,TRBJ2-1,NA,CASSKGGGLGGLAGGQKGNEQFF
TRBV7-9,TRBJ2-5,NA,CASSPTDRETQYF
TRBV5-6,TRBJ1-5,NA,CASSLTQGGQPQHF